One and the same sample provided the 20 T cell receptor beta chains below, sequenced in a study of T cells in Graves' hyperthyroidism and ophthalmopathy. RNA transcripts provided the source from which TCR beta CDR3 regions were amplified. An initial round of RT-PCR targeting the TCR CDR3 relied on the HTBI primer set. One entry per CDR3 protein, called by TCRdb with MiXCR from the multiplex PCR reads. The sample records hundreds of thousands of distinct CDR3 sequences, under 15% being singletons. The specimen was blood. The receptors shown here come from a woman aged 25 to 39 with Graves' hyperthyroidism.

This clonotype was detected a few times. This chain uses TRBV12-3 or TRBV12-4 with TRBJ2-7; D remains unclear. V gave up 4 bases and J gave up 3 bases, with 16 bases separating them. The CDR3 loop spans 15 amino acids. Here the CDR3 DNA reads TGTGCCAGCAGTTCCCACGGTGACCTGAACTACGAGCAGTACTTC. This encodes CASSSHGDLNYEQYF.

This chain uses TRBV19 with TRBJ2-7, with D maybe TRBD1 (5 bases). V was shortened by 5 bases and J by 5 bases, with 19 bases between the two germline ends. The CDR3 spans 15 residues. Germline CDR1 reads LNHDA; CDR2 reads SQIVND (reference sequence). CDR3 amino acids: CASSDGQGKSHEQYF. CDR3 coding DNA: TGTGCCAGTAGTGATGGACAAGGAAAGTCCCACGAGCAGTACTTC.

At least ten counts were recorded for this clonotype. The J gene is TRBJ1-1, the V gene TRBV3-1; D ambiguous. Trimming shortened V by 6 bases and J by 2 bases, and 10 bases separated the two germline ends. Germline V gene sequence: CDR1 LGHDT, CDR2 YNNKEL (reference sequence). There are 13 residues in the CDR3. CDR3 residues: CASRGAQNTEAFF. The CDR3 nucleotides read TGTGCCAGCAGGGGAGCCCAAAACACTGAAGCTTTCTTT.

This chain uses TRBV19 with TRBJ2-2; tentative D call: TRBD2 (5 bases). V gave up 7 bases and J gave up 1 base, with 10 bases separating them. Germline assignment: CDR1 LNHDA and CDR2 SQIVND (reference sequence). This CDR3 is built from 14 residues. The CDR3 spells CASKRAQNTGELFF. DNA of the CDR3: TGTGCCAGTAAGAGGGCCCAGAACACCGGGGAGCTGTTTTTT.

The V call is TRBV28, the J call TRBJ2-5; the D gene is possibly TRBD2 (6 bases). The CDR3 is 14 amino acids. CDR1 and CDR2 (germline): MDHEN, SYDVKM. Trimming shortened V by 9 bases and J by 4 bases, and 18 bases separated the two germline ends. CDR3 DNA sequence: TGTGCCAGTAGGCTAATGGGGGGTGCAGAGACCCAGTACTTC. It specifies CASRLMGGAETQYF.

The chain is built from TRBV29-1 and TRBJ2-1; 10 nucleotides match TRBD2. The germline V gene encodes CDR1 SQVTM and CDR2 ANQGSEA. J lost 10 bases, V lost 4 bases, and 13 bases had no gene match. CDR3 size: 15 residues. For the CDR3, the DNA is TGCAGCGTTGCGAATCGTCTAGCGGGAGCGGGGGAGCAGTTCTTC. Translated, it gives CSVANRLAGAGEQFF.

In this sample, this clonotype turned up a few times. The gene calls are TRBV11-3 and TRBJ2-2, with 8 nucleotides matching TRBD2. Germline values: CDR1 SGHNT, CDR2 YENEEA. CDR3 size: 16 residues. The V and J ends lost 3 bases and 4 bases, in that order; junction bases with no gene match: 7. CDR3 loop: CASSFFAGGLTGELFF. The CDR3 DNA reads TGTGCCAGCAGCTTTTTCGCGGGAGGACTCACCGGGGAGCTGTTTTTT.

In this sample, this clonotype turned up a few times. The V and J genes are TRBV20-1 and TRBJ2-7, with D hard to call. CDR3 length: 14 amino acids. Germline assignment: CDR1 DFQATT and CDR2 SNEGSKA (reference sequence). V lost 2 bases to trimming and J lost 3 bases, with 14 bases between them. CDR3 residues: CSARSRQEYYEQYF. The CDR3 region has the DNA TGCAGTGCTAGATCGCGGCAGGAATACTACGAGCAGTACTTC.

This clonotype was counted between two and nine times. The chain is built from TRBV6-1 and TRBJ2-1, with D uncertain. CDR3 length equals 13 residues. Germline V gene lookup returns CDR1 MNHNS and CDR2 SASEGT. Trimming cost V 6 bases and J 12 bases, with 18 bases left between them. The CDR3 spells CASRDTTGSVQFF. In DNA form, the CDR3 reads TGTGCCAGCAGGGATACCACTGGGTCGGTGCAGTTCTTC.

This clonotype has a handful of counts. The chain uses TRBV7-9 and TRBJ2-5, with D perhaps matching TRBD2 (5 bases). This CDR3 has 12 residues. Germline assignment: CDR1 SEHNR and CDR2 FQNEAQ (reference sequence). The V and J ends lost 8 bases and 4 bases respectively, with 11 bases between them. This chain's CDR3 is CASEAAGETQYF. The CDR3 DNA is TGTGCCAGCGAAGCGGCTGGAGAGACCCAGTACTTC.

Ten or more counts support this clonotype. The chain couples TRBV30 to TRBJ2-7, with D unclear. Germline CDR1 GTSNPN, CDR2 SVGIG (reference sequence). Trimming removed 3 bases at V and 4 bases at J, with 10 bases between. The CDR3 runs to 12 residues. This CDR3 reads CAWSAATYEQYF. In DNA, the CDR3 is TGTGCCTGGAGCGCGGCGACATACGAGCAGTACTTC.

The V call is TRBV20-1, the J call TRBJ2-2, with 12 bases fitting TRBD1. Germline CDR1 is DFQATT and CDR2 is SNEGSKA (reference sequence). The CDR3 spans 16 residues. The V and J ends lost 1 base and 7 bases, in that order; junction bases with no gene match: 7. The CDR3 DNA sequence: TGCAGTGCTAGAGGGTCCGGGACAGGGGGCCACGGGGAGCTGTTTTTT. Its translation is CSARGSGTGGHGELFF.

The chain links TRBV6-1 to TRBJ1-3; D gene unclear. Trimming cost V 1 base and J 4 bases, with 5 bases left between them. This CDR3 spans 13 amino acids. Germline-derived CDR1 and CDR2 are MNHNS and SASEGT. The CDR3 protein is CASSEVAGNTIYF. CDR3 nucleotide sequence: TGTGCCAGCAGTGAAGTCGCGGGAAACACCATATATTTT.

About this clonotype: Since the CDR3 does not end with the conserved phenylalanine or tryptophan, this likely comes from a read error. This chain joins TRBV30 and TRBJ2-3; no definite D call. Trimming cost V 0 bases and J 2 bases, with 12 bases left between them. The CDR3 runs to 15 residues. From germline, CDR1 is GTSNPN and CDR2 SVGIG (reference sequence). CDR3 sequence: CAWSVASPDTDTQYL. DNA of the CDR3: TGTGCCTGGAGTGTCGCAAGCCCAGACACAGATACGCAGTATCTT.

This clonotype came up a few times. J is TRBJ2-4 and V is TRBV6-1; 9 nucleotides line up with TRBD1. Trimming took 5 bases from V and 7 from J; bases not matched to a gene: 9. Germline CDR1 and CDR2: MNHNS and SASEGT. The CDR3 sequence is 15 residues long. CDR3 nucleotides: TGTGCCAGCAGTAGGGCCAGGGACAGGGACAACATTCAGTACTTC. Its protein product is CASSRARDRDNIQYF.

This clonotype was seen a handful of times. The chain's CDR3 is CASSSPSTGGKETQYF. The CDR3 DNA reads as TGTGCCAGCAGTTCCCCCAGCACGGGAGGGAAAGAGACCCAGTACTTC. The chain recombines TRBV28 with TRBJ2-5; TRBD2 aligns across 8 bases. Germline trimming cut 4 bases from V and 3 bases from J; bases unmatched to any gene: 10. The CDR3 loop spans 16 amino acids. Per germline, CDR1 MDHEN and CDR2 SYDVKM.

This clonotype has more than one count but fewer than ten. The chain has TRBV11-2 and TRBJ2-7; TRBD2 agrees at 10 bases. Germline lookup yields CDR1 SGHAT and CDR2 FQNNGV. Trimming at V came to 5 bases and at J to 2 bases, leaving 15 bases not matched to a gene. The CDR3 contains 18 residues. The CDR3 reads CASSPVMGLAGVAYEQYF. The CDR3 bases are TGTGCCAGCAGCCCAGTAATGGGGCTAGCGGGAGTCGCCTACGAGCAGTACTTC.

This clonotype was detected only a few times. CDR3 nucleotides: TGTGCCAGTACCGCGGGGTCAGATACGCAGTATTTT. It is translated as CASTAGSDTQYF. The chain links TRBV19 to TRBJ2-3; possible D gene TRBD2, 6 bases. Germline V lookup: CDR1 LNHDA, CDR2 SQIVND (reference sequence). V gave up 7 bases and J gave up 4 bases, with 9 bases separating them. This CDR3 has 12 residues.

This clonotype was recorded many times. The chain couples TRBV12-3 or TRBV12-4 to TRBJ1-1; D unresolved. The V gene lost 3 bases and the J gene lost 6 bases, with 8 bases spanning the gap. The CDR3 loop spans 12 amino acids. The chain's CDR3 is CASSFHGAEAFF. The CDR3 bases are TGTGCCAGCAGTTTCCATGGGGCTGAAGCTTTCTTT.

Ten or more counts support this clonotype. V is TRBV30 and J is TRBJ2-7, with a tentative D call TRBD1 (6 bases). CDR3 length: 13 amino acids. CDR1 and CDR2 from the germline V gene are GTSNPN and SVGIG (reference sequence). V was clipped by 0 bases and J by 5 bases, with 11 bases between them. CDR3 nucleotide sequence: TGTGCCTGGAGTGTACTTAACAGGGACGAGCAGTACTTC. Its protein product is CAWSVLNRDEQYF.